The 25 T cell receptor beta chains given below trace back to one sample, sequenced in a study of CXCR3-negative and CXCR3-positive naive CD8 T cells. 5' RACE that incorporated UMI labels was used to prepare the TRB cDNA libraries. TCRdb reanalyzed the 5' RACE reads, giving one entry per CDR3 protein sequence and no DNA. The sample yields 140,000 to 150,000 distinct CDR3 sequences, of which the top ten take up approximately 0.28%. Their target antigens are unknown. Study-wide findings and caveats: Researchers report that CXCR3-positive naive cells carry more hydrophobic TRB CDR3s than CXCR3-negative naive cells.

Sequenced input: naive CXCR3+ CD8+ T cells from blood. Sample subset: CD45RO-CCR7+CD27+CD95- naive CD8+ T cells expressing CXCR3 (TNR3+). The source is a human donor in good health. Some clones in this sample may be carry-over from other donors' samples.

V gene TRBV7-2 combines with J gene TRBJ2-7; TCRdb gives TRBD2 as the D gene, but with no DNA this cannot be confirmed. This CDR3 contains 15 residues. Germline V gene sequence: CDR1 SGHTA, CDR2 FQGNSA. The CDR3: CASSLGAGSSYEQYF. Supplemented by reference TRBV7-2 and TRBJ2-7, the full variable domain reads GAGVSQSPSNKVTEKGKDVELRCDPISGHTALYWYRQSLGQGLEFLIYFQGNSAPDKSGLPSDRFSAERTGGSVSTLTIQRTQQEDSAVYLCASSLGAGSSYEQYFGPGTRLTVT.

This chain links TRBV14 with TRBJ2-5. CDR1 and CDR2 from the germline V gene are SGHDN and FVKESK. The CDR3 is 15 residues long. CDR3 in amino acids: CASSQGWLTQETQYF.

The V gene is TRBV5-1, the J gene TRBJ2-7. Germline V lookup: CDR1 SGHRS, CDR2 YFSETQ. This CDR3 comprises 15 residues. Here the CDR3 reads CASSLGQQGPYEQYF.

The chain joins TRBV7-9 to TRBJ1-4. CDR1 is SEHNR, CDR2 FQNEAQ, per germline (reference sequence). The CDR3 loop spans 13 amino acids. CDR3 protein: CASSQLSNEKLFF.

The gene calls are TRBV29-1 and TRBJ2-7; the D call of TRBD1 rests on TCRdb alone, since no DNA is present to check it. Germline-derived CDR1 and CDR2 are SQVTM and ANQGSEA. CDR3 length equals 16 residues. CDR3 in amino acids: CSVEGGVRGGTYEQYF.

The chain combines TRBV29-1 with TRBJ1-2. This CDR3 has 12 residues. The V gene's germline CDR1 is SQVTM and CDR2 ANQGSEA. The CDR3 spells CSVFSVEGRYTF.

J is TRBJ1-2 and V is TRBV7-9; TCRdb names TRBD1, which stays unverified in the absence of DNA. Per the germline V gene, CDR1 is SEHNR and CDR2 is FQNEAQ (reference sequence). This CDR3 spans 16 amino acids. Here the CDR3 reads CASRFPDPGATSGYTF.

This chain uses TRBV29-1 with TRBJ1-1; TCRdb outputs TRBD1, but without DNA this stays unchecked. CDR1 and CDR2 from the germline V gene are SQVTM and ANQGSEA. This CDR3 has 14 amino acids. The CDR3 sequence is CSVDTGTMEEWAFF.

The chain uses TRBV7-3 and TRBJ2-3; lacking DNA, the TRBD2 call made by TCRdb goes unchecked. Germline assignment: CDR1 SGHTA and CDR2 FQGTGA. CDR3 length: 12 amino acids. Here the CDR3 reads CASSQTEGTQYF.

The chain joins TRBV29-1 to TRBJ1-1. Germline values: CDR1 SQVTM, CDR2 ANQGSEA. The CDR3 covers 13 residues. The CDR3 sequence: CSVEGRGSFEAFF.

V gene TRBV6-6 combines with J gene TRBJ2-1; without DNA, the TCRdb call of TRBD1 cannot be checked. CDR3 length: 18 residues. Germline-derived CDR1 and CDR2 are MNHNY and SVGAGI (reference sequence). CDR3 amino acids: CASRQETAGGAASDEQFF.

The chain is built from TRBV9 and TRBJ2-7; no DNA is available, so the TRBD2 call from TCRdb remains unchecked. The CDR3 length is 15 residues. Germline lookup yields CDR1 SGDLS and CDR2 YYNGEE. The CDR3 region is CASSEDGEVTYEQYF.

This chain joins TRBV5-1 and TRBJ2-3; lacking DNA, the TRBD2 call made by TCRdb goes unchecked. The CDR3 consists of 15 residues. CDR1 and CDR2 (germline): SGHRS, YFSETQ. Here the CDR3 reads CASSYGTSGTDTQYF.

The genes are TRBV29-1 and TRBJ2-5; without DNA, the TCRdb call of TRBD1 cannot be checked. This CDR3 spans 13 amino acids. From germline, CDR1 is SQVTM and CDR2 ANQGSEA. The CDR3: CSARGGRVETQYF.

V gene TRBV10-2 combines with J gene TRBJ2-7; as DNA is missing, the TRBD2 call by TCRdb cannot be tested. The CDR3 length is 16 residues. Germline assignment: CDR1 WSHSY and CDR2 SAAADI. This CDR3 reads CASRSDGLAGYYEQYF.

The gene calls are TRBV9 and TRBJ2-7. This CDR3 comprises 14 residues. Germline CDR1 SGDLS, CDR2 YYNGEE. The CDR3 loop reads CASSVDGSSYEQYF.

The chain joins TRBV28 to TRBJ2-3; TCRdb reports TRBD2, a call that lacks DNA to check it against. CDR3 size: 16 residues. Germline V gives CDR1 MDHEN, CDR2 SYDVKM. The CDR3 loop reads CASSSPQRGGTDTQYF.

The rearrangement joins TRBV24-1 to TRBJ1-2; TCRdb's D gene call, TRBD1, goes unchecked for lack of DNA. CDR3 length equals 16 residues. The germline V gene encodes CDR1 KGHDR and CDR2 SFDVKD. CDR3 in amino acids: CATSDRQGLLNYGYTF.

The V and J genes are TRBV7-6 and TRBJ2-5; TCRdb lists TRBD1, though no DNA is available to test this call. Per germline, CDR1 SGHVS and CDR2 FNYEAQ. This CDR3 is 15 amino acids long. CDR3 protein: CASSLAARGKETQYF. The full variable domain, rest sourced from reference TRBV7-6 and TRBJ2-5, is GAGVSQSPRYKVTKRGQDVALRCDPISGHVSLYWYRQALGQGPEFLTYFNYEAQQDKSGLPNDRFSAERPEGSISTLTIQRTEQRDSAMYRCASSLAARGKETQYFGPGTRLLVL.

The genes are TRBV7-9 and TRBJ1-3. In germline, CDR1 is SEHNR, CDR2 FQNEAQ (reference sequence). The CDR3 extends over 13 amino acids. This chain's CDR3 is CASRARSGNTIYF.

CDR3 residues: CASTSTQNTEAFF. The chain links TRBV6-5 to TRBJ1-1. Germline V gene lookup returns CDR1 MNHEY and CDR2 SVGAGI. The CDR3 is made up of 13 amino acids.

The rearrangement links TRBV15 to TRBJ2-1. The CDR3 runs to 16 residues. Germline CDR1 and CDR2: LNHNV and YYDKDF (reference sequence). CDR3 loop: CATSRSRSGSGDEQFF.

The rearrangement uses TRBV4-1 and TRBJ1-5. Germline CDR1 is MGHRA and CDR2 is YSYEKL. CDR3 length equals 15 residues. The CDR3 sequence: CASSQEVRSNQPQHF.

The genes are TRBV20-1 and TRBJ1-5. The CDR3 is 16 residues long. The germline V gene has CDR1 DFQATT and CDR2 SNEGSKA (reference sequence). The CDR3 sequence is CSARDEGSLSNQPQHF.

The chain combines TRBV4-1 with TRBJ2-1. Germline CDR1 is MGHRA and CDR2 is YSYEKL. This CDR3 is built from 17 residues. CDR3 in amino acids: CASSQDSAAGMDNEQFF.